This T cell receptor (beta chain) was identified in a study of CD8 T cells in ankylosing spondylitis. Germline CDR1 LNHNV, CDR2 YYDKDF (reference sequence). V was clipped by 5 bases and J by 0 bases, with 13 bases between them. The CDR3 has 15 amino acids. General study results and limits: Certain motif variants had earlier appeared in reactive arthritis synovial fluid and blood. Within ankylosing spondylitis blood, a TCR beta motif made up of eight highly homologous variants appeared to be characteristic.

As regards this clonotype: The target antigen is unknown.

TCRdb reprocessed the 5' RACE reads via MiXCR and lists one record per CDR3 protein. The repertoire holds over 600,000 distinct CDR3 sequences, around 17% seen once, with around a fifth in the top ten. The specimen was blood, either unsorted or a sorted T cell fraction (not recorded which). The rearrangement uses TRBV15 and TRBJ1-2; D is undetermined. The clonotype comes from a male donor with ankylosing spondylitis. CDR3 loop: CATSGSQIANYGYTF. DNA for the CDR3: TGTGCCACCAGCGGGTCCCAAATAGCTAACTATGGCTACACCTTC.